The 17 T cell receptor beta chains given below trace back to one sample, sequenced in a study of a mutant IDH1 vaccine in newly diagnosed glioma. Which antigens these TCRs recognize remains unknown. Time point defined: week 5, during vaccination. With topical imiquimod, each dose of the vaccine consisted of 300 ug of mutant IDH1 20-mer peptide. The assay was immunoSEQ multiplex PCR, and TCRdb's table has in-frame clones only and misses some. The sample includes over 45,000 clones, about 86% seen only once; the top ten take less than 8%. Material: PBMCs, obtained from a glioma patient whose treatment included an IDH1 peptide vaccine. The origin of the receptors is a woman between 45 and 65 years old with glioma.

The chain uses TRBV4-1 and TRBJ1-1, with D perhaps TRBD1 (5 bases). CDR3 length equals 16 residues. Germline values: CDR1 MGHRA, CDR2 YSYEKL. Trimming removed 4 bases at V and 1 base at J, with 16 bases between. The CDR3 loop is CASSLKVGHSNTEAFF. DNA for the CDR3: TGCGCCAGCAGCCTAAAGGTGGGGCATTCGAACACTGAAGCTTTCTTT.

V is TRBV27 and J is TRBJ2-7, with 8 bases that match TRBD1. The germline V gene has CDR1 MNHEY and CDR2 SMNVEV (reference sequence). V was pared by 5 bases and J by 3 bases, with 6 bases of the junction left unmatched. The CDR3 is 14 amino acids. The chain's CDR3 is CASSTSGQGYEQYF. The CDR3 DNA follows: TGTGCCAGCAGTACCTCCGGACAGGGCTACGAGCAGTACTTC.

This clone turned up a few times. The V call is TRBV9, the J call TRBJ1-2, with 9 bases fitting TRBD1. Germline V gene sequence: CDR1 SGDLS, CDR2 YYNGEE. Trimming removed 2 bases from V and 8 bases from J; junction bases left unmatched: 4. This CDR3 has 13 residues. The CDR3 bases are TGTGCCAGCAGCGTTAGGGACAGGGAAGGCTACACCTTC. This sequence encodes CASSVRDREGYTF.

This chain connects TRBV25-1 to TRBJ1-4, with a weak D call TRBD1 (5 bases). The germline gives CDR1 MGHDK, CDR2 SYGVNS. V was cut by 4 bases and J by 5 bases, with 17 bases left in between. The CDR3 length is 16 residues. The CDR3 DNA reads TGTGCCAGCAGTGCCTCCCCCGGGGGAGGGAATGAAAAACTGTTTTTT. It encodes CASSASPGGGNEKLFF.

This chain connects TRBV9 to TRBJ1-1; D uncertain. Germline CDR1 SGDLS, CDR2 YYNGEE. V lost 4 bases and J 2 bases, leaving 15 bases between the germline ends. This CDR3 has 15 residues. CDR3 residues: CASSPHGIDNTEAFF. The CDR3 region has the DNA TGTGCCAGCAGCCCCCATGGGATTGACAACACTGAAGCTTTCTTT.

In DNA form, the CDR3 reads TGCGCCAGCAGCCAAGGTTTAGTAGGGAGGACTGAAGCTTTCTTT. The encoded protein is CASSQGLVGRTEAFF. V gene TRBV4-3 combines with J gene TRBJ1-1; D not resolved. CDR1 LGHNA and CDR2 YSLEER come from the germline V gene. V was trimmed by 1 base and J by 5 bases, leaving 14 bases between them. The CDR3 is 15 amino acids.

This clone was observed a single time. The chain employs TRBV19 and TRBJ1-1; D not certain. V was trimmed by 6 bases and J by 0 bases, leaving 11 bases between them. Germline CDR1 LNHDA, CDR2 SQIVND (reference sequence). The CDR3 has 14 amino acids. CDR3 sequence: CASRPQLLNTEAFF. CDR3 DNA: TGTGCCAGTAGGCCACAGCTACTGAACACTGAAGCTTTCTTT.

The chain has TRBV10-1 and TRBJ2-3; 7 bases are a match to TRBD2. Germline lookup yields CDR1 WNHNN and CDR2 SYGVQD (reference sequence). The length of the CDR3 is 13 residues. The CDR3 is CPQTPGEGDTQYF. The CDR3 DNA reads as TGCCCCCAGACCCCTGGGGAGGGAGATACGCAGTATTTT.

V gene TRBV11-2 combines with J gene TRBJ2-5; D unclear. The CDR3 runs to 15 residues. Germline CDR1 SGHAT, CDR2 FQNNGV. V was clipped by 1 base and J by 0 bases, with 9 bases between them. The CDR3 reads CASSLVSQNQETQYF. The DNA of the CDR3 is TGTGCCAGCAGCTTAGTAAGTCAGAACCAAGAGACCCAGTACTTC.

The gene calls are TRBV2 and TRBJ1-2; weak D call: TRBD1 (6 bases). The CDR3 totals 13 residues. Germline CDR1 SNHLY, CDR2 FYNNEI. Trimming took off 5 bases at V and 8 bases at J, with 15 bases between the two ends. The CDR3 DNA reads TGTGCCAGCAGTCGCGACAGGCTAGAGGGCTACACCTTC. It translates to CASSRDRLEGYTF. Full variable domain (missing parts from reference TRBV2 and TRBJ1-2): EPEVTQTPSHQVTQMGQEVILRCVPISNHLYFYWYRQILGQKVEFLVSFYNNEISEKSEIFDDQFSVERPDGSNFTLKIRSTKLEDSAMYFCASSRDRLEGYTFGSGTRLTVV.

The rearrangement links TRBV7-2 to TRBJ1-3; D call uncertain. The CDR3 is 17 residues long. V dropped 1 base and J dropped 1 base, with 14 bases sitting between them. Germline CDR1 reads SGHTA; CDR2 reads FQGNSA. CDR3 coding DNA: TGTGCCAGCAGCTTAGGAAGATCTCCATTGTCTGGAAACACCATATATTTT. Amino acid sequence: CASSLGRSPLSGNTIYF.

The chain couples TRBV9 to TRBJ1-6; D possibly corresponds to TRBD1 (5 bases). This CDR3 is 15 amino acids long. Trimming removed 4 bases at V and 6 bases at J, with 14 bases between. Germline V gene sequence: CDR1 SGDLS, CDR2 YYNGEE. The CDR3 coding sequence is TGTGCCAGCAGCCCACAGGAATCAATTAATTCACCCCTCCACTTT. It encodes CASSPQESINSPLHF.

This clone was observed a few times. V is TRBV27 and J is TRBJ2-2; 8 bases fit TRBD2. Trimming at V came to 2 bases and at J to 7 bases, leaving 6 bases not matched to a gene. The CDR3 is made up of 15 amino acids. Germline loops: CDR1 MNHEY, CDR2 SMNVEV (reference sequence). The CDR3 DNA reads as TGTGCCAGCAGTTTAACCGGGGGGGCCATCGGGGAGCTGTTTTTT. Translating gives CASSLTGGAIGELFF.

The CDR3 bases are TGTGCCAGTAGTATAGGGAATGGGAACACTGAAGCTTTCTTT. Amino acid sequence: CASSIGNGNTEAFF. The rearrangement uses TRBV19 and TRBJ1-1; no firm D call. With 1 base removed from V and 1 base from J, the gap between germline ends came to 7 bases. CDR3 size: 14 residues. Germline values: CDR1 LNHDA, CDR2 SQIVND (reference sequence).

This clone was counted once. The V gene is TRBV9, the J gene TRBJ1-4; 11 bases align to TRBD1. In germline, CDR1 is SGDLS, CDR2 YYNGEE. V gave up 3 bases and J gave up 5 bases; unmatched junction bases: 6. The CDR3 sequence is 16 residues long. The CDR3 DNA reads TGTGCCAGCAGCGCAGGACAGGGGGCGGGAAATGAAAAACTGTTTTTT. Residues: CASSAGQGAGNEKLFF.

This chain uses TRBV14 with TRBJ2-7; 11 positions match TRBD2. Looked up from germline, CDR1 is SGHDN and CDR2 is FVKESK. V lost 4 bases, J lost 1 base, and 6 bases stayed unmatched. This CDR3 spans 16 amino acids. In DNA form, the CDR3 reads TGTGCCAGCAGCCCAATACTAGCGGGGGAATCCTACGAGCAGTACTTC. Translated, it gives CASSPILAGESYEQYF.

The V gene is TRBV12-5, the J gene TRBJ1-1; D is unclear. Germline V gene lookup returns CDR1 LGHNT and CDR2 FRNRAP. Trimming cost V 11 bases and J 0 bases, with 7 bases left between them. The CDR3 contains 11 residues. The CDR3 region has the DNA TGTGCTGCCCAGATGAACACTGAAGCTTTCTTT. Encoded protein: CAAQMNTEAFF.